One sample yielded the 9 T cell receptor beta chains listed below, sequenced in a study of blood T cell repertoires in COVID-19. The repertoire was sequenced with immunoSEQ multiplex PCR; TCRdb's copy has only in-frame clones and lacks some. The sample holds 270,000 or so clones, 84% seen once. Material for sequencing was peripheral blood. These receptors originate from a human donor in a cohort sampled during active COVID-19.

In DNA form, the CDR3 reads TGCGCCAGCAGCTTGGGACAGGGGGCTTTCTTT. Encoded protein: CASSLGQGAFF. The chain combines TRBV5-1 with TRBJ1-1; 8 bases agree with TRBD1. Per germline, CDR1 SGHRS and CDR2 YFSETQ. After removal of 0 bases from V and 11 bases from J, the junction contained 0 bases not matched to a gene. The CDR3 runs 11 residues.

J is TRBJ2-1 and V is TRBV7-3, with D tentatively TRBD2 (6 bases). The CDR3 consists of 18 residues. CDR1 is SGHTA, CDR2 FQGTGA, per germline. Trimming left V 1 base short and J 7 bases short, with 23 bases between. This CDR3 is CASSLISGGTVGANEQFF. The CDR3 DNA sequence: TGTGCCAGCAGCTTAATCTCCGGCGGGACGGTGGGAGCTAATGAGCAGTTCTTC.

This clone was counted ten times or more. The genes are TRBV6-2 or TRBV6-3 and TRBJ2-7, with TRBD2 matching over 9 bases. Trimming removed 5 bases from V and 3 bases from J; junction bases left unmatched: 8. The CDR3 is 15 amino acids. In germline, CDR1 is MNHEY, CDR2 SVGEGT. DNA of the CDR3: TGTGCCAGCAGTCGGCCCGCGGGAGGGAGCTACGAGCAGTACTTC. As protein: CASSRPAGGSYEQYF.

The chain has TRBV5-4 and TRBJ2-5, with TRBD1 matching over 7 bases. CDR1 and CDR2 (germline): SGHNT, YYREEE (reference sequence). The junction had 16 bases not matched to a gene; V was cut back by 0 bases and J by 5 bases. The CDR3 length is 18 residues. CDR3: CASSLDLPTGVDSETQYF. The CDR3 DNA follows: TGTGCCAGCAGCTTGGACTTACCAACAGGGGTGGATTCGGAGACCCAGTACTTC.

The chain uses TRBV19 and TRBJ1-2, with 7 bases that match TRBD1. J lost 4 bases, V lost 0 bases, and 5 bases had no gene match. CDR1 LNHDA and CDR2 SQIVND come from the germline V gene (reference sequence). The CDR3 consists of 15 residues. The CDR3 DNA reads TGTGCCAGTAGTATAGAGGAGGGGGCCGCCTATGGCTACACCTTC. Residues: CASSIEEGAAYGYTF.

In regard to this clone: Other DNA sequences in the same sample also yield this CDR3. The chain is built from TRBV19 and TRBJ2-1; 10 nucleotides line up with TRBD1. V lost 10 bases to trimming and J lost 2 bases; unmatched junction nucleotides: 5. The CDR3 contains 14 residues. The germline gives CDR1 LNHDA, CDR2 SQIVND (reference sequence). The CDR3: CATSDRGPYNEQFF. The CDR3 nucleotides are TGTGCCACCAGCGACAGGGGGCCCTACAATGAGCAGTTCTTC.

The rearrangement joins TRBV28 to TRBJ2-1, with a weak D call TRBD2 (5 bases). Germline assignment: CDR1 MDHEN and CDR2 SYDVKM. The CDR3 spans 14 residues. Trimming took off 1 base at V and 9 bases at J, with 13 bases between the two ends. The DNA of the CDR3 is TGTGCCAGCAGTTTATTCTGGACTCATGGTGAGCAGTTCTTC. The encoded protein is CASSLFWTHGEQFF. Full variable domain (outside the CDR3, taken from reference TRBV28 and TRBJ2-1): DVKVTQSSRYLVKRTGEKVFLECVQDMDHENMFWYRQDPGLGLRLIYFSYDVKMKEKGDIPEGYSVSREKKERFSLILESASTNQTSMYLCASSLFWTHGEQFFGPGTRLTVL.

This rearrangement joins TRBV3-1 (or the pseudogene TRBV3-2) to TRBJ1-2; D is uncertain. There are 15 residues in the CDR3. The germline V gene has CDR1 LGHDT and CDR2 YNNKEL (reference sequence). The V and J ends lost 0 bases and 0 bases respectively, with 8 bases between them. As DNA, the CDR3 is TGTGCCAGCAGCCAAGATTTACTTTCTAACTATGGCTACACCTTC. Its translation is CASSQDLLSNYGYTF.

The chain employs TRBV27 and TRBJ1-3, with 9 nucleotides matching TRBD1. Unmatched junction bases numbered 9, after V lost 4 bases and J lost 2 bases. CDR1 and CDR2 from the germline V gene are MNHEY and SMNVEV (reference sequence). CDR3 length equals 17 residues. The CDR3 reads CASSSLDRDRAGNTIYF. DNA for the CDR3: TGTGCCAGCAGTTCCCTCGACAGGGACAGGGCTGGAAACACCATATATTTT.